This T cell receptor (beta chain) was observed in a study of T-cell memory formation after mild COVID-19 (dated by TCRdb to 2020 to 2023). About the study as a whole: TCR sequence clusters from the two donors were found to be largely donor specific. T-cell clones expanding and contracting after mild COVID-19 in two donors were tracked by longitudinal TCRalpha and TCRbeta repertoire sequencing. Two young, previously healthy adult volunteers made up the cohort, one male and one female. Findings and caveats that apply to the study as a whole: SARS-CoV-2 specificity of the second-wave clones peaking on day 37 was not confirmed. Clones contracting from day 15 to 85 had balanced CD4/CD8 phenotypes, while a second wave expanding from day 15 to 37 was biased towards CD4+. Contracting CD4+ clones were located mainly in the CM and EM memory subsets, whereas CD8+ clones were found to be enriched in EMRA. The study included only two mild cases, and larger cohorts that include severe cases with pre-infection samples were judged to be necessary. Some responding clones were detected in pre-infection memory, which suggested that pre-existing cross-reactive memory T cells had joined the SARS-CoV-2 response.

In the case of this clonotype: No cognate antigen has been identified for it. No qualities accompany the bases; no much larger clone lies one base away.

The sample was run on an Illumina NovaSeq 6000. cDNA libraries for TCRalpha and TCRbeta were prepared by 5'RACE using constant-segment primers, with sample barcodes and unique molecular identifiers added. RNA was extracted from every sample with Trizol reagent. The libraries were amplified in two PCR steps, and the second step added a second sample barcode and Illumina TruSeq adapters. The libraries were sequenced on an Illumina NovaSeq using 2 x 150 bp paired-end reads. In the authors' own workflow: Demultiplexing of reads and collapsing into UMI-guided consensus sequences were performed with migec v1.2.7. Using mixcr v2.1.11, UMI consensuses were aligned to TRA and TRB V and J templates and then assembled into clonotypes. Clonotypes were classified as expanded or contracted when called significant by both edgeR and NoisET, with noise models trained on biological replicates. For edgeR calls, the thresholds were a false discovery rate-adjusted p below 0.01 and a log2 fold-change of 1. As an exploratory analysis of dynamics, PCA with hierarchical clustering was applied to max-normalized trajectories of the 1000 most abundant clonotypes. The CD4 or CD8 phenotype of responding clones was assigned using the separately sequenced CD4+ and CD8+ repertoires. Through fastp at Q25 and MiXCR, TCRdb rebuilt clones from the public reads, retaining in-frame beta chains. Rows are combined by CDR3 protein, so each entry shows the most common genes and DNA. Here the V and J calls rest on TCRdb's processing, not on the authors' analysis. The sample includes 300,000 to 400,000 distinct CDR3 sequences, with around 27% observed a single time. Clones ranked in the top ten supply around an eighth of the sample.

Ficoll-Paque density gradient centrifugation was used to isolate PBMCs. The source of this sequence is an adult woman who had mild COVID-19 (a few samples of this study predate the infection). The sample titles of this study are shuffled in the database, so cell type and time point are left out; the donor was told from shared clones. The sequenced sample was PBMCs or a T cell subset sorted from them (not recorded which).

Here is the DNA: TGTGCCAGCAGCAGTTGGAGGGAGAACACTGAAGCTTTCTTT. This codes for CASSSWRENTEAFF. The rearrangement combines TRBV5-6 with TRBJ1-1; too little of a D gene remains to name it. CDR1 and CDR2 (SGHDT, YYEEEE) derive from the germline V gene. The junction shows trimming of 4 bases on V and 1 base on J, plus 11 bases between the germline ends. From the cysteine up to the phenylalanine, the CDR3 has a length of 14 residues. CDR3 DNA is the only sequence kept; it has 42 bases, read in frame from the first base.